This entry lists 16 T cell receptor beta chains sequenced from one sample in a study of OX40 agonist ivuxolimab in advanced cancers. The library was made by the immunoSEQ multiplex PCR assay. TCRdb re-hosts the immuneACCESS table, in-frame sequences only. Its copies lack some clones; in the studies checked, an unresolved V gene accounts for under half of them, and the cause for the rest is not known. The sample table contains about 14,000 clones; only one count was recorded for roughly 87% of them. The top ten clonotypes cover roughly 69% of the sample. The specimen was CD4+ or CD8+ T cells sorted from blood, collected in a trial of the OX40 agonist ivuxolimab. The receptors were gathered from an adult with an advanced solid tumor such as melanoma, head and neck, liver or kidney cancer.

The V call is TRBV6-5, the J call TRBJ2-1, with D tentatively TRBD2 (7 bases). This CDR3 comprises 15 residues. Per the germline V gene, CDR1 is MNHEY and CDR2 is SVGAGI. Trimming pared 6 bases from V and 5 bases from J, leaving 17 bases between. The CDR3 nucleotides are TGTGCCAGCAGCAACGGGGGGCGGGGGAACAATGAGCAGTTCTTC. It encodes CASSNGGRGNNEQFF.

V and J are TRBV5-6 and TRBJ1-2; a weak D match, TRBD1 (6 bases). CDR1 SGHDT and CDR2 YYEEEE come from the germline V gene. This CDR3 is 14 amino acids long. Between the trimmed V and J ends, which lost 5 bases and 6 bases, there was a span of 17 bases. DNA of the CDR3: TGTGCCAGCAGTCCCTTAGGGGGGAATAATGGCTACACCTTC. It yields the protein CASSPLGGNNGYTF.

The chain employs TRBV7-9 and TRBJ2-5; 12 bases align to TRBD2. In germline, CDR1 is SEHNR, CDR2 FQNEAQ (reference sequence). With 6 bases clipped from V and 5 bases from J, the junction kept 4 bases outside the gene matches. The CDR3 covers 14 residues. CDR3 residues: CASSSSGGVETQYF. The CDR3 DNA is TGTGCCAGCAGTTCTAGCGGGGGGGTTGAGACCCAGTACTTC.

CDR3 protein: CASSKSGGSNYGYTF. DNA of the CDR3: TGTGCCAGCAGCAAGTCAGGGGGCTCGAACTATGGCTACACCTTC. The V and J genes are TRBV7-2 and TRBJ1-2; the match to TRBD1 covers 8 bases. The CDR3 contains 15 residues. Looked up from germline, CDR1 is SGHTA and CDR2 is FQGNSA. After removal of 5 bases from V and 2 bases from J, the junction contained 7 bases not matched to a gene.

This chain joins TRBV5-6 and TRBJ1-5; D unresolved. Trimming pared 2 bases from V and 6 bases from J, leaving 9 bases between. This CDR3 is 13 amino acids long. CDR1 and CDR2 from the germline V gene are SGHDT and YYEEEE. This CDR3 reads CASSFGNGQPQHF. The CDR3, as DNA: TGTGCCAGCAGCTTCGGGAACGGTCAGCCCCAGCATTTT.

The chain is built from TRBV6-1 and TRBJ2-7; D is undetermined. Deletions cut 6 bases from V and 3 bases from J, with 12 bases between. CDR1 MNHNS and CDR2 SASEGT come from the germline V gene. The CDR3 runs 13 residues. The CDR3 is CASSAEESYEQYF. Here the CDR3 DNA reads TGTGCCAGCAGCGCAGAGGAGAGCTACGAGCAGTACTTC.

The rearrangement joins TRBV6-5 to TRBJ2-7; D remains ambiguous. The ends were cut back, 6 bases at V and 3 bases at J, with 6 bases in the middle. This CDR3 is built from 11 residues. The germline gives CDR1 MNHEY, CDR2 SVGAGI. Here the CDR3 reads CASSENYEQYF. CDR3 nucleotide sequence: TGTGCCAGCAGCGAAAACTACGAGCAGTACTTC.

The CDR3 is CASSFRTVRPTDTQYF. For the CDR3, the DNA is TGTGCCAGCAGCTTTAGGACAGTTCGGCCCACAGATACGCAGTATTTT. The rearrangement joins TRBV7-9 to TRBJ2-3, with D perhaps matching TRBD1 (6 bases). Trimming removed 3 bases from V and 2 bases from J, with 15 bases in between. The CDR3 is 16 residues long. The germline V gene encodes CDR1 SEHNR and CDR2 FQNEAQ (reference sequence).

The table lists this clone with a count of one. The rearrangement uses TRBV6-5 and TRBJ2-7; possible D gene TRBD2, 7 bases. V gave up 7 bases and J gave up 5 bases, with 15 bases separating them. Germline V gene data show CDR1 as MNHEY and CDR2 as SVGAGI. CDR3 length: 13 amino acids. CDR3 bases: TGTGCCAGCACTCCCGGGGGGCAAAACGAGCAGTACTTC. It translates to CASTPGGQNEQYF.

The chain joins TRBV18 to TRBJ2-6, with 7 bases that match TRBD1. The germline CDR1 and CDR2 sequences are KGHSH and LQKENI. There are 17 residues in the CDR3. With 4 bases clipped from V and 0 bases from J, the junction kept 6 bases outside the gene matches. In nucleotides, the CDR3 is TGTGCCAGCTCACAGGGGGCACCTAGCTCTGGGGCCAACGTCCTGACTTTC. Protein sequence: CASSQGAPSSGANVLTF.

Note on this clone: Other DNA sequences in the sample encode the same CDR3. The rearrangement uses TRBV6-5 and TRBJ1-1; D gene uncertain. CDR1 is MNHEY, CDR2 SVGAGI, per germline. Trimming pared 3 bases from V and 1 base from J, leaving 6 bases between. The CDR3 consists of 13 residues. CDR3 in amino acids: CASSYSANTEAFF. The CDR3 coding sequence is TGTGCCAGCAGTTATTCAGCGAACACTGAAGCTTTCTTT.

The chain uses TRBV29-1 and TRBJ2-4; D uncertain. The CDR3 is 11 residues long. Trimming stripped 6 bases from V and 5 bases from J, with 8 bases between. CDR1 is SQVTM and CDR2 is ANQGSEA in the germline V gene. In nucleotides, the CDR3 is TGCAGCGTCAACTGGGAAAACATTCAGTACTTC. It encodes CSVNWENIQYF. Variable domain in full (rest from reference TRBV29-1 and TRBJ2-4): SAVISQKPSRDICQRGTSLTIQCQVDSQVTMMFWYRQQPGQSLTLIATANQGSEATYESGFVIDKFPISRPNLTFSTLTVSNMSPEDSSIYLCSVNWENIQYFGAGTRLSVL.

The chain links TRBV7-6 to TRBJ1-1, with D maybe TRBD1 (5 bases). The CDR3 sequence is 15 residues long. CDR1 is SGHVS and CDR2 is FNYEAQ in the germline V gene. Trimming shortened V by 5 bases and J by 0 bases, and 13 bases separated the two germline ends. CDR3 nucleotides: TGTGCCAGCAGCCCCGGGGGAGGAATGAACACTGAAGCTTTCTTT. Translating gives CASSPGGGMNTEAFF.

The V call is TRBV29-1, the J call TRBJ2-7; maybe TRBD2 (7 bases). The CDR3 sequence is 13 residues long. V dropped 6 bases and J dropped 6 bases, with 18 bases sitting between them. Germline lookup yields CDR1 SQVTM and CDR2 ANQGSEA. The CDR3 protein is CSVQGGVVVEQYF. CDR3 nucleotide sequence: TGCAGCGTCCAAGGGGGGGTAGTAGTCGAGCAGTACTTC.

The chain links TRBV30 to TRBJ2-2; 13 bases are a match to TRBD2. CDR1 and CDR2 from the germline V gene are GTSNPN and SVGIG (reference sequence). J was trimmed by 5 bases and V by 6 bases; bases with no gene match: 9. CDR3 size: 16 residues. This CDR3 is CACTSGRAVGTGELFF. The CDR3, as DNA: TGTGCCTGTACTAGCGGGAGGGCCGTTGGAACCGGGGAGCTGTTTTTT.

V usage is TRBV21-1 and J usage is TRBJ2-7; the table names TRBD1, a call not compared with the DNA. TRBV21-1 counts as a pseudogene. The CDR3 consists of 14 residues. The CDR3 sequence is CASSMGQLTYEQYF. The CDR3 region has the DNA TGTGCCAGCAGCATGGGCCAGCTTACCTACGAGCAGTACTTC.